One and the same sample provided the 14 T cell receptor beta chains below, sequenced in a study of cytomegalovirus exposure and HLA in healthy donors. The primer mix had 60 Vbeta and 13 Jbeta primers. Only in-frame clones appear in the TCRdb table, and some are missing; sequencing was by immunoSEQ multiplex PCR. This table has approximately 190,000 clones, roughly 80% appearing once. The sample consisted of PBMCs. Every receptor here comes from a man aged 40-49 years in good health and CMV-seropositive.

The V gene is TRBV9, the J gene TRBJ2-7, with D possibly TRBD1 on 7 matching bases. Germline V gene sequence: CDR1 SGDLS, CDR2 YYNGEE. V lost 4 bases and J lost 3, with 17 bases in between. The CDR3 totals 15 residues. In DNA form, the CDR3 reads TGTGCCAGCAGCCCGGGGGCAGGGGGAATCTACGAGCAGTACTTC. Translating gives CASSPGAGGIYEQYF.

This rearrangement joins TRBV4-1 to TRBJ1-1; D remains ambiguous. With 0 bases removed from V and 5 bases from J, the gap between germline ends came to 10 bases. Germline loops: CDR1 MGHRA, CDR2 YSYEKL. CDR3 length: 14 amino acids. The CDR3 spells CASSQDPPGTEAFF. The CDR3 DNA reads TGCGCCAGCAGCCAAGATCCCCCAGGAACTGAAGCTTTCTTT.

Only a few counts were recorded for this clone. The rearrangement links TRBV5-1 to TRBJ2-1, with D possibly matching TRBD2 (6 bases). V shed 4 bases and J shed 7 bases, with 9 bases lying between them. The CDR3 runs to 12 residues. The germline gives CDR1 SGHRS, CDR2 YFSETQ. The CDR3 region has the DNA TGCGCCAGCAGCCAGGAGGGTAATGAGCAGTTCTTC. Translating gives CASSQEGNEQFF.

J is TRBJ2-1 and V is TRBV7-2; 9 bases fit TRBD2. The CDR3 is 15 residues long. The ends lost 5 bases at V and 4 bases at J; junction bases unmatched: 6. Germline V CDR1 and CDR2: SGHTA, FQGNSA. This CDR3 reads CASSLSGGLYNEQFF. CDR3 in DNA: TGTGCCAGCAGCCTTAGCGGGGGCCTTTACAATGAGCAGTTCTTC.

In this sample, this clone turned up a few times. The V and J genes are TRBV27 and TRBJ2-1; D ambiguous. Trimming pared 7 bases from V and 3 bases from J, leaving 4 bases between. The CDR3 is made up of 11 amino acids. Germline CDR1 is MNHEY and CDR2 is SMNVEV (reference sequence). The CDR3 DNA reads TGTGCCAGCACCTACTACAATGAGCAGTTCTTC. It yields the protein CASTYYNEQFF.

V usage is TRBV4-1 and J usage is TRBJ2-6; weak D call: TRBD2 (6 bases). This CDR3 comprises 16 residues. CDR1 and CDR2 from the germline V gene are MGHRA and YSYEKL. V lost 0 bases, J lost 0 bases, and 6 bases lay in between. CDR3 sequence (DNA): TGCGCCAGCAGCCAAGAAGCGGGCTCTGGGGCCAACGTCCTGACTTTC. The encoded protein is CASSQEAGSGANVLTF.

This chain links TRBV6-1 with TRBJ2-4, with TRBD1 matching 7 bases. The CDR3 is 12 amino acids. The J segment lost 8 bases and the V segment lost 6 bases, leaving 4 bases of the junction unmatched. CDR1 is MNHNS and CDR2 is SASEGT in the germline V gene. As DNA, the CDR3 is TGTGCCAGCAGAAGACAGGGATACATTCAGTACTTC. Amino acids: CASRRQGYIQYF.

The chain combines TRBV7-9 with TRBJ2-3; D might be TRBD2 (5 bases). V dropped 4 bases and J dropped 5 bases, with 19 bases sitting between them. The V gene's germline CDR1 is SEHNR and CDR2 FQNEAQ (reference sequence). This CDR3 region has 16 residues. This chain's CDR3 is CASSSLPGVALDTQYF. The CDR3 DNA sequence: TGTGCCAGCAGCTCCCTTCCCGGGGTGGCCTTAGATACGCAGTATTTT.

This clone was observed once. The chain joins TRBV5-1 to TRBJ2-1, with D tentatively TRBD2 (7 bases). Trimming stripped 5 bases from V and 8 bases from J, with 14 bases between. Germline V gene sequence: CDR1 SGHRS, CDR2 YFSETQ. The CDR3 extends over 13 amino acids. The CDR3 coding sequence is TGCGCCAGCAGAGTAGGGGGGGCCGATGAGCAGTTCTTC. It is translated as CASRVGGADEQFF.

In nucleotides, the CDR3 is TGTGCCAGTTCGGGGGGCCAAGAGACCCAGTACTTC. It codes for CASSGGQETQYF. This chain uses TRBV6-5 with TRBJ2-5; TRBD2 aligns across 7 bases. This CDR3 region has 12 residues. The germline V gene encodes CDR1 MNHEY and CDR2 SVGAGI. Germline trimming cut 9 bases from V and 1 base from J; bases unmatched to any gene: 2.

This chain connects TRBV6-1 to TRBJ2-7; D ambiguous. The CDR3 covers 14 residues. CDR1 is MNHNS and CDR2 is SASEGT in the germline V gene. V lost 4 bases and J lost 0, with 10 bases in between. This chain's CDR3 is CASSVLRSSYEQYF. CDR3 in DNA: TGTGCCAGCAGTGTACTCCGATCCTCCTACGAGCAGTACTTC.

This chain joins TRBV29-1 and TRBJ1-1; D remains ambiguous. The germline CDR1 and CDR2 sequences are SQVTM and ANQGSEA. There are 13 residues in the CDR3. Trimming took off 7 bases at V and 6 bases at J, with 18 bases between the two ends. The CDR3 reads CSAKEASISEAFF. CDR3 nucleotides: TGCAGCGCTAAGGAGGCATCGATCTCTGAAGCTTTCTTT.

The CDR3 loop reads CASSQDSSGMGYTF. The CDR3 bases are TGCGCCAGCAGCCAAGACTCGTCAGGGATGGGCTACACCTTC. V gene TRBV4-1 combines with J gene TRBJ1-2; D perhaps matches TRBD1 (5 bases). Per germline, CDR1 MGHRA and CDR2 YSYEKL. Deletions cut 0 bases from V and 8 bases from J, with 13 bases between. CDR3 length: 14 amino acids.

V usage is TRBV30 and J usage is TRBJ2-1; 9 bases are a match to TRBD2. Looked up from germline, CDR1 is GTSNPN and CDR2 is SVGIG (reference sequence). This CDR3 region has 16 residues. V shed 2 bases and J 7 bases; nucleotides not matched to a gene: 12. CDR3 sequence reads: CAWSPLGLAGWNEQFF. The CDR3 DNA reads TGTGCCTGGAGTCCACTTGGGCTAGCGGGGTGGAATGAGCAGTTCTTC.